Shown below are 27 T cell receptor beta chains from a single sample sequenced in a study of blood T cell repertoires in COVID-19. Clones were sequenced by immunoSEQ multiplex PCR, and TCRdb holds only the in-frame ones, with some missing. Found here are tens of thousands of clones, roughly four fifths of them singletons; the top ten hold 5.5% to 7.5%. Material: peripheral blood. The receptors were gathered from a man between 50 and 59 years old with active or convalescent COVID-19.

This chain connects TRBV2 to TRBJ1-3, with D possibly TRBD1 on 6 matching bases. The V gene lost 4 bases and the J gene lost 0 bases, with 13 bases spanning the gap. The CDR3 runs 16 residues. Germline CDR1 reads SNHLY; CDR2 reads FYNNEI. CDR3 protein: CASSVGGRLSGNTIYF. CDR3 bases: TGTGCCAGCAGTGTAGGGGGACGCCTCTCTGGAAACACCATATATTTT.

The rearrangement joins TRBV9 to TRBJ2-5, with TRBD1 as a possible D gene (6 bases). The V and J ends lost 0 bases and 5 bases respectively, with 17 bases between them. In germline, CDR1 is SGDLS, CDR2 YYNGEE. This CDR3 spans 16 amino acids. DNA of the CDR3: TGTGCCAGCAGCGTAGGTGGTCAGGGGTTGGCGGAGACCCAGTACTTC. Its translation: CASSVGGQGLAETQYF.

The DNA for the CDR3 is TGTGCCAGCAGTGGAAGACAGGGACAAGAGACCCAGTACTTC. Its translation: CASSGRQGQETQYF. The rearrangement joins TRBV27 to TRBJ2-5; TRBD1 matches 7 bases. Trimming removed 5 bases from V and 2 bases from J; junction bases left unmatched: 5. Germline V gene sequence: CDR1 MNHEY, CDR2 SMNVEV (reference sequence). The CDR3 is 14 amino acids.

As concerns this clone: The identical CDR3 is also encoded by other nucleotide sequences in the sample. V and J are TRBV6-1 and TRBJ1-5; no reliable D call. The ends were cut back, 1 base at V and 7 bases at J, with 8 bases in the middle. Germline CDR1 MNHNS, CDR2 SASEGT. This CDR3 is 13 amino acids long. This CDR3 is CASSEGEGQPQHF. The CDR3 DNA reads as TGTGCCAGCAGTGAAGGGGAGGGACAGCCCCAGCATTTT.

This clone was detected once. This chain connects TRBV5-4 to TRBJ1-1; D possibly corresponds to TRBD1 (6 bases). V was clipped by 3 bases and J by 1 base, with 10 bases between them. The germline gives CDR1 SGHNT, CDR2 YYREEE (reference sequence). The CDR3 is made up of 14 amino acids. CDR3: CASSYDRTNTEAFF. The CDR3 bases are TGTGCCAGCAGCTATGACAGGACGAACACTGAAGCTTTCTTT.

The chain recombines TRBV5-6 with TRBJ2-5; D is possibly TRBD2 (5 bases). Germline assignment: CDR1 SGHDT and CDR2 YYEEEE. The ends were cut back, 2 bases at V and 5 bases at J, with 10 bases in the middle. CDR3 length: 13 residues. CDR3 in amino acids: CASSFGVGETQYF. As DNA, the CDR3 is TGTGCCAGCAGCTTCGGGGTGGGGGAGACCCAGTACTTC. The complete variable domain, with remaining parts taken from reference TRBV5-6 and TRBJ2-5, reads DAGVTQSPTHLIKTRGQQVTLRCSPKSGHDTVSWYQQALGQGPQFIFQYYEEEERQRGNFPDRFSGHQFPNYSSELNVNALLLGDSALYLCASSFGVGETQYFGPGTRLLVL.

V gene TRBV29-1 combines with J gene TRBJ2-7, with 9 bases identical to TRBD1. Germline values: CDR1 SQVTM, CDR2 ANQGSEA. The CDR3 has 14 amino acids. Trimming at V came to 4 bases and at J to 0 bases, leaving 4 bases not matched to a gene. CDR3 sequence (DNA): TGCAGCGTTGCCGGGACAGGGAGCTCCTACGAGCAGTACTTC. It codes for CSVAGTGSSYEQYF.

The chain couples TRBV1 to TRBJ2-3; TRBD2 is taken as the D call from the table, unchecked against the DNA. TRBV1 is a listed pseudogene. The CDR3 extends over 16 amino acids. DNA of the CDR3: TGCACCAGCAGCCTCGGACTAGCATGGCCCAGTGATACGCAGTATTTT. Protein: CTSSLGLAWPSDTQYF.

The rearrangement uses TRBV5-8 and TRBJ1-5, with D uncertain. The CDR3 sequence is 15 residues long. Deletions cut 0 bases from V and 3 bases from J, with 10 bases between. Germline CDR1 SGHTS, CDR2 YDEGEE. CDR3 in amino acids: CASSLAGVTNQPQHF. The CDR3 DNA is TGTGCCAGCAGCTTGGCTGGAGTAACCAATCAGCCCCAGCATTTT.

The chain combines TRBV24-1 with TRBJ2-7; no clear D gene. Trimming cost V 2 bases and J 2 bases, with 3 bases left between them. This CDR3 is built from 12 residues. Germline V gene data show CDR1 as KGHDR and CDR2 as SFDVKD. The CDR3 sequence: CATSDSAYEQYV. The CDR3 coding sequence is TGTGCCACCAGTGATTCGGCCTACGAGCAGTACGTC.

V usage is TRBV24-1 and J usage is TRBJ2-5, with 10 bases lining up with TRBD2. The CDR3 loop spans 15 amino acids. With V trimmed by 5 bases and J by 4 bases, 6 bases remained unmatched. Germline CDR1 KGHDR, CDR2 SFDVKD. CDR3 residues: CATSAAAGGRETQYF. The CDR3 nucleotides are TGTGCCACCAGTGCCGCAGCGGGGGGGAGAGAGACCCAGTACTTC.

V usage is TRBV19 and J usage is TRBJ2-7; 9 nucleotides align to TRBD2. V shed 3 bases, J shed 0 bases, and the junction held 12 bases outside the gene matches. From germline, CDR1 is LNHDA and CDR2 SQIVND (reference sequence). The CDR3 length is 18 residues. The CDR3 sequence is CASSITPDSGGPSYEQYV. CDR3 in DNA: TGTGCCAGTAGTATCACCCCTGATAGCGGGGGCCCCTCCTACGAGCAGTACGTC.

The J gene is TRBJ1-2, the V gene TRBV27; possibly TRBD1 for D (6 bases). Germline V lookup: CDR1 MNHEY, CDR2 SMNVEV (reference sequence). V was trimmed by 0 bases and J by 8 bases, leaving 13 bases between them. There are 14 residues in the CDR3. For the CDR3, the DNA is TGTGCCAGCAGTTTATCAGGGATACAGGGCGGCTACACCTTC. It is translated as CASSLSGIQGGYTF.

This chain joins TRBV5-1 and TRBJ2-5; 9 bases are a match to TRBD2. Trimming removed 4 bases from V and 5 bases from J; junction bases left unmatched: 15. Germline CDR1 SGHRS, CDR2 YFSETQ. The CDR3 totals 17 residues. CDR3 protein: CASSKSFGGGAGETQYF. The CDR3 nucleotides read TGCGCCAGCAGCAAATCGTTTGGCGGGGGGGCTGGGGAGACCCAGTACTTC. Together with reference TRBV5-1 and TRBJ2-5, the CDR3 gives the full variable domain: KAGVTQTPRYLIKTRGQQVTLSCSPISGHRSVSWYQQTPGQGLQFLFEYFSETQRNKGNFPGRFSGRQFSNSRSEMNVSTLELGDSALYLCASSKSFGGGAGETQYFGPGTRLLVL.

The chain combines TRBV11-2 with TRBJ2-3; TRBD2 matches at 8 bases. The CDR3 runs 16 residues. CDR1 and CDR2 (germline): SGHAT, FQNNGV. V shed 1 base, J shed 1 base, and the junction held 4 bases outside the gene matches. CDR3 region: CASSLGGAGGTDTQYF. Here the CDR3 DNA reads TGTGCCAGCAGCTTAGGTGGAGCGGGGGGCACAGATACGCAGTATTTT.

The chain is built from TRBV28 and TRBJ2-2; the D gene is possibly TRBD2 (6 bases). Trimming stripped 8 bases from V and 5 bases from J, with 15 bases between. The CDR3 sequence is 14 residues long. Per the germline V gene, CDR1 is MDHEN and CDR2 is SYDVKM. The CDR3 protein is CASVTGAGTGELFF. The CDR3 region has the DNA TGTGCCAGCGTAACTGGGGCGGGGACCGGGGAGCTGTTTTTT.

The table lists this clone with a count of one. The chain combines TRBV2 with TRBJ2-5; 7 bases agree with TRBD2. The J segment lost 5 bases and the V segment lost 5 bases, leaving 8 bases of the junction unmatched. This CDR3 has 14 amino acids. Germline V gene sequence: CDR1 SNHLY, CDR2 FYNNEI. The CDR3 protein is CASSPREVEETQYF. Written as DNA, the CDR3 is TGTGCCAGCAGTCCCCGGGAGGTTGAGGAGACCCAGTACTTC.

Only a few counts were recorded for this clone. The chain recombines TRBV27 with TRBJ1-6; 9 bases are shared with TRBD1. The CDR3 consists of 14 residues. V was clipped by 6 bases and J by 10 bases; unmatched bases: 7. From germline, CDR1 is MNHEY and CDR2 SMNVEV (reference sequence). The CDR3 loop is CASSGQGLGSPLHF. CDR3 nucleotide sequence: TGTGCCAGCAGCGGACAGGGGTTGGGGTCACCCCTCCACTTT.

The J gene is TRBJ1-4, the V gene TRBV20-1; D not resolved. The ends were cut back, 3 bases at V and 4 bases at J, with 12 bases in the middle. The CDR3 loop spans 14 amino acids. The germline gives CDR1 DFQATT, CDR2 SNEGSKA (reference sequence). The CDR3 protein is CSASSGTGNEKLFF. The CDR3 DNA sequence: TGCAGTGCTAGTTCGGGTACTGGTAATGAAAAACTGTTTTTT.

The CDR3 region has the DNA TGTGCAACAGGGGTGGTTAGAACTAATGAAAAACTGTTTTTT. This gives the protein CATGVVRTNEKLFF. The chain couples TRBV24-1 to TRBJ1-4, with 7 bases fitting TRBD1. CDR3 size: 14 residues. Germline lookup yields CDR1 KGHDR and CDR2 SFDVKD.

The V call is TRBV2, the J call TRBJ1-1, with 8 bases aligning to TRBD1. This CDR3 spans 13 amino acids. The V gene end was trimmed by 7 bases and the J gene end by 1 base; junction bases not matched to a gene: 2. Germline assignment: CDR1 SNHLY and CDR2 FYNNEI. The CDR3 DNA is TGTGCCAGCACCGGACAGGGGAACACTGAAGCTTTCTTT. This codes for CASTGQGNTEAFF.

The CDR3 nucleotides are TGCGCCAGGCGAGAGGGCGGCGGCGACGAGCAGTACGTC. It encodes CARREGGGDEQYV. The chain links TRBV4-1 to TRBJ2-7, with a weak D call TRBD2 (5 bases). V was trimmed by 9 bases and J by 5 bases, leaving 17 bases between them. The CDR3 is 13 amino acids. CDR1 and CDR2 from the germline V gene are MGHRA and YSYEKL.

The chain employs TRBV6-5 and TRBJ2-1; D not certain. The CDR3 totals 12 residues. Germline V lookup: CDR1 MNHEY, CDR2 SVGAGI. Deletions cut 2 bases from V and 8 bases from J, with 7 bases between. CDR3 in amino acids: CASSYRSDEQFF. The CDR3 DNA is TGTGCCAGCAGTTACCGATCGGATGAGCAGTTCTTC.

In DNA, the CDR3 is TGTGCCAGCAGCGCAAGACTAGCGGGGGTCTCCTACGAGCAGTACTTC. Amino acid sequence: CASSARLAGVSYEQYF. The J gene is TRBJ2-7, the V gene TRBV12-1; TRBD2, the D gene given by the table, was not confirmed from the DNA. TRBV12-1 is classified as a pseudogene. The CDR3 length is 16 residues.

V usage is TRBV19 and J usage is TRBJ2-4; possible D gene TRBD1, 6 bases. CDR1 and CDR2 from the germline V gene are LNHDA and SQIVND (reference sequence). The CDR3 runs 16 residues. V dropped 5 bases and J dropped 0 bases, with 14 bases sitting between them. DNA for the CDR3: TGTGCCAGTAGTCCCGGGACAAAACTAGCCAAAAACATTCAGTACTTC. Translating gives CASSPGTKLAKNIQYF.

V gene TRBV11-2 combines with J gene TRBJ2-7; D not certain. The V end was cut by 1 base, the J end by 2 bases, with 9 bases between. This CDR3 is built from 14 residues. CDR1 is SGHAT, CDR2 FQNNGV, per germline. The chain's CDR3 is CASSLVPTTYEQYF. DNA of the CDR3: TGTGCCAGCAGCTTAGTGCCCACTACCTACGAGCAGTACTTC. The whole variable domain, remainder taken from reference TRBV11-2 and TRBJ2-7, is EAGVAQSPRYKIIEKRQSVAFWCNPISGHATLYWYQQILGQGPKLLIQFQNNGVVDDSQLPKDRFSAERLKGVDSTLKIQPAKLEDSAVYLCASSLVPTTYEQYFGPGTRLTVT.

CDR3 DNA: TGTGCCAGCAGTTACCTGACAAAAAATGAAAAACTGTTTTTT. Translated: CASSYLTKNEKLFF. The gene calls are TRBV6-6 and TRBJ1-4; D is undetermined. This CDR3 is 14 amino acids long. The germline CDR1 and CDR2 sequences are MNHNY and SVGAGI (reference sequence). The germline V and J ends were trimmed by 2 bases and 5 bases, with 9 bases remaining between them.